This T cell receptor (beta chain) was sequenced for a study of cytomegalovirus exposure and HLA in healthy donors. Study-wide points: Earlier analysis found most TCR beta V segments productive about 87% or about 30% of the time. It was taken for granted in presence/absence analyses that sequencing depth across donors was roughly uniform. Most observed TCR sequences were rare, whereas some public TCRs were detected in many donors.

This clone was seen a few times. Its specificity is not known. 13 Jbeta primers and 60 Vbeta primers were used for the PCR. TCRdb's table, derived via immunoSEQ multiplex PCR, lists solely in-frame clones and lacks some. The repertoire includes approximately 59,000 clones, 60% to 80% of them detected once, and around a sixth sits in the top ten. J was trimmed by 2 bases and V by 5 bases; bases with no gene match: 6. Germline lookup yields CDR1 SGHVS and CDR2 FNYEAQ. This CDR3 is 14 amino acids long. V usage is TRBV7-6 and J usage is TRBJ2-7, with 7 bases fitting TRBD1. This TCR was recovered from a man aged 35 to 55 in good health and CMV-seropositive. The sequencing sample was made of PBMCs. The CDR3 DNA sequence: TGTGCCAGCAGCCTACAGGGGACCACCTACGAGCAGTACTTC. Its translation: CASSLQGTTYEQYF.